These 10 T cell receptor beta chains came from one sample sequenced in a study of T cell responses to AZD1222 COVID-19 vaccine (dated by TCRdb to the early 2020s). To prepare the library, the immunoSEQ multiplex PCR assay was applied. Sourced from immuneACCESS, this table was stored by TCRdb with only in-frame sequences that have V and J called. A share of the clones is absent; for the studies checked, an unresolved V gene accounts for under half, and the remainder has no known explanation. The sample table contains more than 130,000 clones; only one count was recorded for approximately 90% of them. The ten biggest clones cover about 3.5% of the sample. The time point label, read with the paper, signifies: baseline before first vaccination. Sequenced material: peripheral blood, taken on day 0 of AZD1222 vaccination. The source of these receptors is an adult in good health.

This sequence joins TRBV2 and TRBJ1-2; D is possibly TRBD1 (5 bases). Trimming removed 7 bases at V and 2 bases at J, with 20 bases between. The germline gives CDR1 SNHLY, CDR2 FYNNEI. This CDR3 is 16 amino acids long. The CDR3 coding sequence is TGTGCCAGCAATCTCCCCCCCAGACAGACCAACTATGGCTACACCTTC. It encodes CASNLPPRQTNYGYTF.

The chain employs TRBV6-5 and TRBJ2-7; D remains ambiguous. V dropped 5 bases and J dropped 3 bases, with 8 bases sitting between them. Germline CDR1 is MNHEY and CDR2 is SVGAGI. CDR3 length equals 12 residues. The CDR3 is CASSPDNYEQYF. The CDR3 DNA sequence: TGTGCCAGCAGTCCCGACAACTACGAGCAGTACTTC.

The CDR3 reads CASASDRGRNEQFF. For the CDR3, the DNA is TGTGCTAGTGCCTCGGACAGGGGGCGGAATGAGCAGTTCTTC. The chain carries TRBV12-5 and TRBJ2-1; TRBD1 aligns across 11 bases. The CDR3 has 14 residues. Losses at the gene ends were 7 bases for V and 7 bases for J; bases not matched to a gene: 6. Germline lookup yields CDR1 LGHNT and CDR2 FRNRAP.

The chain combines TRBV15 with TRBJ2-2, with D perhaps assigned TRBD1 or TRBD2 (6 bases each). The CDR3 consists of 15 residues. Trimming removed 1 base from V and 5 bases from J, with 11 bases in between. The germline CDR1 and CDR2 sequences are LNHNV and YYDKDF (reference sequence). This chain's CDR3 is CATSRGLGGTGELFF. CDR3 nucleotide sequence: TGTGCCACCAGCAGAGGTCTAGGGGGGACCGGGGAGCTGTTTTTT.

The V and J genes are TRBV6-1 and TRBJ2-5; 10 bases are a match to TRBD2. There are 17 residues in the CDR3. Per germline, CDR1 MNHNS and CDR2 SASEGT. The V and J ends lost 2 bases and 5 bases, in that order; junction bases with no gene match: 11. In DNA, the CDR3 is TGTGCCAGCAGTGAATTGTCTAGCGGGGGCTGGGGTGAGACCCAGTACTTC. Amino acid sequence: CASSELSSGGWGETQYF.

The rearrangement links TRBV10-3 to TRBJ2-7; D ambiguous. The CDR3 loop spans 15 amino acids. The germline gives CDR1 ENHRY, CDR2 SYGVKD. V was shortened by 3 bases and J by 0 bases, with 12 bases between the two germline ends. The CDR3 DNA reads TGTGCCATCAGTGATCCAGGATTCAGCTCCTACGAGCAGTACTTC. It encodes CAISDPGFSSYEQYF.

The chain recombines TRBV19 with TRBJ1-6; 8 positions match TRBD1. Germline trimming cut 10 bases from V and 9 bases from J; bases unmatched to any gene: 14. Per germline, CDR1 LNHDA and CDR2 SQIVND (reference sequence). The CDR3 sequence is 15 residues long. The CDR3 sequence is CATRGKDRDGSPLHF. The CDR3 region has the DNA TGTGCCACCAGAGGTAAGGACAGGGACGGTTCACCCCTCCACTTT. Full variable domain (remainder filled in from reference TRBV19 and TRBJ1-6): DGGITQSPKYLFRKEGQNVTLSCEQNLNHDAMYWYRQDPGQGLRLIYYSQIVNDFQKGDIAEGYSVSREKKESFPLTVTSAQKNPTAFYLCATRGKDRDGSPLHFGNGTRLTVT.

This clone was found once. The chain is built from TRBV10-1 and TRBJ1-1; no reliable D call. Germline CDR1 is WNHNN and CDR2 is SYGVQD (reference sequence). V lost 11 bases and J 4 bases, leaving 20 bases between the germline ends. The CDR3 is 14 residues long. The CDR3 bases are TGCGCCTTACAAACGTCGGGCGGGCGCACTGAAGCTTTCTTT. This translates into CALQTSGGRTEAFF.

This chain joins TRBV7-9 and TRBJ2-1, with a weak D call TRBD1 (5 bases). CDR1 SEHNR and CDR2 FQNEAQ come from the germline V gene (reference sequence). This CDR3 contains 14 residues. Deletions cut 5 bases from V and 6 bases from J, with 14 bases between. DNA of the CDR3: TGTGCCAGCAGCCCAGGGCCCCTATTCAATGAGCAGTTCTTC. Translated, it gives CASSPGPLFNEQFF.

The rearrangement joins TRBV7-9 to TRBJ2-3, with 7 bases aligning to TRBD1. After removal of 3 bases from V and 3 bases from J, the junction contained 12 bases not matched to a gene. The CDR3 spans 17 residues. Germline CDR1 SEHNR, CDR2 FQNEAQ (reference sequence). The CDR3 loop reads CASSFPRQGHSTDTQYF. CDR3 DNA sequence: TGTGCCAGCAGCTTTCCCCGACAGGGTCACTCGACAGATACGCAGTATTTT.